The clone carrying this T cell receptor beta chain was detected ten times or more. This specimen comes from a study of Graves' ophthalmopathy and Graves' hyperthyroidism. The CDR3 is 13 residues long. Trimming removed 4 bases at V and 6 bases at J, with 13 bases between. Germline V gene lookup returns CDR1 SGHTA and CDR2 FQGTGA. Scientists amplified the TCR beta CDR3 regions from RNA transcripts. An opening RT-PCR round employed HTBI primers and preceded a second-round multiplex PCR. TCRdb used MiXCR to reprocess the multiplex PCR reads, holding one entry per CDR3 protein. The repertoire includes roughly 480,000 distinct CDR3 sequences, roughly an eighth of them detected once, and 9.5% to 10% sits in the top ten.

This receptor was obtained from a woman aged 25 to 39 with Graves' ophthalmopathy. Sample: blood. The genes are TRBV7-3 and TRBJ2-7; no reliable D call. The CDR3 region is CASSSSQDSEQYF. Here the CDR3 DNA reads TGTGCCAGCAGCTCATCCCAGGATTCCGAGCAGTACTTC.